Detailed here is one TCR beta chain. The data derive from a study of T cell responses to AZD1222 COVID-19 vaccine. Sequenced by immunoSEQ multiplex PCR; TCRdb stores in-frame clones only, minus some. Counted here are about 84,000 clones, 70% to 90% occurring once; the ten biggest clones make up about 1.6%. CDR1 and CDR2 from the germline V gene are LNHDA and SQIVND (reference sequence). This CDR3 has 15 amino acids. V lost 6 bases, J lost 0 bases, and 11 bases lay in between. The sequence was collected from an adult in good health. J is TRBJ2-2 and V is TRBV19; D may correspond to TRBD1 or TRBD2 (5 bases each). The source was peripheral blood, collected on day 0 of AZD1222 vaccination. CDR3 region: CASRRDPSNTGELFF. CDR3 nucleotide sequence: TGTGCCAGTAGGAGGGACCCTTCGAACACCGGGGAGCTGTTTTTT.